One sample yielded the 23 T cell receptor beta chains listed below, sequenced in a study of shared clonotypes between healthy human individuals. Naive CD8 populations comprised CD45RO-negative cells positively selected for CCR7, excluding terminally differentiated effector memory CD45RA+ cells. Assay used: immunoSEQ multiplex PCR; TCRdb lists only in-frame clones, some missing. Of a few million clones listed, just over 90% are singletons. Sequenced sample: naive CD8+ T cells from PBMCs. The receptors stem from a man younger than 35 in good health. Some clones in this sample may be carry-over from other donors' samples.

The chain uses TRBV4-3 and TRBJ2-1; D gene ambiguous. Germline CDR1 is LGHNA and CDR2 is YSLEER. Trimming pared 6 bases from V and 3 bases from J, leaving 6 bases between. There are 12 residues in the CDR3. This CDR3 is CASRTNYNEQFF. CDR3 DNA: TGCGCCAGCAGGACAAACTACAATGAGCAGTTCTTC.

CDR3 sequence reads: CASSFGLAGAETQYF. As DNA, the CDR3 is TGTGCCAGCAGTTTTGGACTAGCGGGAGCCGAGACCCAGTACTTC. The J gene is TRBJ2-5, the V gene TRBV28; 13 bases fit TRBD2. With V trimmed by 3 bases and J by 5 bases, 3 bases remained unmatched. CDR3 length equals 15 residues. In germline, CDR1 is MDHEN, CDR2 SYDVKM.

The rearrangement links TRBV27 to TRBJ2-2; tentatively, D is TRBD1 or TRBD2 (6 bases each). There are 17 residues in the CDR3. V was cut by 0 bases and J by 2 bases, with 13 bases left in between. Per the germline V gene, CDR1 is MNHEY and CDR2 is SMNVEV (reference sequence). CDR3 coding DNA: TGTGCCAGCAGTTTATCGTGGAGGGGGATCAACACCGGGGAGCTGTTTTTT. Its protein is CASSLSWRGINTGELFF.

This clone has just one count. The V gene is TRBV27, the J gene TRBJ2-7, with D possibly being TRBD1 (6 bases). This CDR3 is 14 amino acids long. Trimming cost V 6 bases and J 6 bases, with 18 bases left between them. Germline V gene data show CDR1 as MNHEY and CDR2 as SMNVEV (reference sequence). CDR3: CASSPGNRATEQYF. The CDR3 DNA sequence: TGTGCCAGCAGCCCCGGGAACAGGGCTACCGAGCAGTACTTC.

Here the CDR3 reads CAWSAGTRSYNEQFF. In DNA form, the CDR3 reads TGTGCCTGGAGTGCCGGGACTAGGTCCTACAATGAGCAGTTCTTC. This chain joins TRBV30 and TRBJ2-1; TRBD2 aligns across 8 bases. V trimming: 1 base; J trimming: 1 base; junction bases outside the gene matches: 3. The CDR3 has 15 amino acids. The germline V gene has CDR1 GTSNPN and CDR2 SVGIG (reference sequence).

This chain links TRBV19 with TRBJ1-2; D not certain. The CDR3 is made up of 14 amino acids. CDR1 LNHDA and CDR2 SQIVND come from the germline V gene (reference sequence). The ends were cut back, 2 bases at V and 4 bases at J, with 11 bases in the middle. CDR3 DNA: TGTGCCAGTAGTATACGGGGAGTTGCCTATGGCTACACCTTC. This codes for CASSIRGVAYGYTF.

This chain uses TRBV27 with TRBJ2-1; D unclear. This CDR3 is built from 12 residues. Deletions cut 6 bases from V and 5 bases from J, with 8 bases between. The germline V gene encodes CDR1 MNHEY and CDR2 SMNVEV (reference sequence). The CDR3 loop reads CASRPPNNEQFF. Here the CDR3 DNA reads TGTGCCAGCAGGCCCCCTAACAATGAGCAGTTCTTC.

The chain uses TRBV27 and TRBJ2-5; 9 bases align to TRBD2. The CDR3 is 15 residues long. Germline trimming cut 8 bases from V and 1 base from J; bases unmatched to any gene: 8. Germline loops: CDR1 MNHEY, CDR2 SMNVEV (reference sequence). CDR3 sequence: CASGLTSGLQETQYF. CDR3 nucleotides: TGTGCCAGCGGACTAACTAGCGGGCTCCAAGAGACCCAGTACTTC.

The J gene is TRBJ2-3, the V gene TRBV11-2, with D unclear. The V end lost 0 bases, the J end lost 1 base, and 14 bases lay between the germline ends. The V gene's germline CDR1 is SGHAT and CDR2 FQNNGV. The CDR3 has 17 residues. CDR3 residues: CASSLESPGWGTDTQYF. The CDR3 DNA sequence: TGTGCCAGCAGCTTAGAATCCCCGGGTTGGGGCACAGATACGCAGTATTTT. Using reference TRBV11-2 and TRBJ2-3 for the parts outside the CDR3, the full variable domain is EAGVAQSPRYKIIEKRQSVAFWCNPISGHATLYWYQQILGQGPKLLIQFQNNGVVDDSQLPKDRFSAERLKGVDSTLKIQPAKLEDSAVYLCASSLESPGWGTDTQYFGPGTRLTVL.

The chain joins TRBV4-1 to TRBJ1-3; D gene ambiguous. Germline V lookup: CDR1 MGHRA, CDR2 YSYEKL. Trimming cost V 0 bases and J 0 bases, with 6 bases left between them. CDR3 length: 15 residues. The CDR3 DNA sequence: TGCGCCAGCAGCCAAGATCATGGCTCTGGAAACACCATATATTTT. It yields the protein CASSQDHGSGNTIYF.

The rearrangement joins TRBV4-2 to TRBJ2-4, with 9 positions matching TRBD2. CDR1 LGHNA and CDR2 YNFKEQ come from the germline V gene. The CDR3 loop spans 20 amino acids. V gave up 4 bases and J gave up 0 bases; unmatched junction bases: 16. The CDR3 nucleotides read TGTGCCAGCAGCCTATTTCAACGGGCGGCTAGCGGGGTAGCCAAAAACATTCAGTACTTC. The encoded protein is CASSLFQRAASGVAKNIQYF.

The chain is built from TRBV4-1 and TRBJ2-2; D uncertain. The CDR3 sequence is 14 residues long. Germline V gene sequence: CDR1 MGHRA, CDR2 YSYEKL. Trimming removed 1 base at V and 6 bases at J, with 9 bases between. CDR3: CASSQVGLSGELFF. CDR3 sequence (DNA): TGCGCCAGCAGCCAAGTCGGGCTCTCCGGGGAGCTGTTTTTT.

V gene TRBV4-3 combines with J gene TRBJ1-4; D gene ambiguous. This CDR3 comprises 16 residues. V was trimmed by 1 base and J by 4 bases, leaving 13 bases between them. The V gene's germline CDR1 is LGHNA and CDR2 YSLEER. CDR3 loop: CASSQVVDRGNEKLFF. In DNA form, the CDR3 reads TGCGCCAGCAGCCAAGTTGTGGATCGGGGTAATGAAAAACTGTTTTTT.

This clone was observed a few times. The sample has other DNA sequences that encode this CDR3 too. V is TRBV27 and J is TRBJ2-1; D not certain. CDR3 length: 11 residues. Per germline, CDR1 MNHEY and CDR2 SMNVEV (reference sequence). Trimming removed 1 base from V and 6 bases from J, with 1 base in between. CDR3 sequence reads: CASSLFNEQFF. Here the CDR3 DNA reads TGTGCCAGCAGTTTATTCAATGAGCAGTTCTTC.

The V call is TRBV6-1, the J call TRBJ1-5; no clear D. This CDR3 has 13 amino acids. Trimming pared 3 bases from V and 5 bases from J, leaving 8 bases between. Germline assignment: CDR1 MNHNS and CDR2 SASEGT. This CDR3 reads CASSDEAYQPQHF. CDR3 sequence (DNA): TGTGCCAGCAGTGATGAAGCATATCAGCCCCAGCATTTT.

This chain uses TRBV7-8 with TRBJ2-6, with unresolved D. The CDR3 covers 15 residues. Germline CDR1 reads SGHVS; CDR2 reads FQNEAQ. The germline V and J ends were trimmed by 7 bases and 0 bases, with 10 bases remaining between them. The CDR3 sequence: CASKSGLSGANVLTF. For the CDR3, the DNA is TGTGCCAGCAAATCAGGCCTCTCTGGGGCCAACGTCCTGACTTTC.

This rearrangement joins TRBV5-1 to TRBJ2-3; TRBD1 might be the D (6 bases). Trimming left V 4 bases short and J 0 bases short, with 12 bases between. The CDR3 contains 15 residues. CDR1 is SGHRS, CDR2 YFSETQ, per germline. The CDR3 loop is CASSVDRSSTDTQYF. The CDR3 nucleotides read TGCGCCAGCAGCGTGGACAGATCTAGCACAGATACGCAGTATTTT.

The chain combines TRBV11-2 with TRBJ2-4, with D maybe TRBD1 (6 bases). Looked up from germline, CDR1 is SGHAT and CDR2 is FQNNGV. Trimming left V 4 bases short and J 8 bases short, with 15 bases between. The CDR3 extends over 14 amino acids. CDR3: CASSSGERGYIQYF. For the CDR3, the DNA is TGTGCCAGCAGCTCAGGGGAGAGGGGGTACATTCAGTACTTC.

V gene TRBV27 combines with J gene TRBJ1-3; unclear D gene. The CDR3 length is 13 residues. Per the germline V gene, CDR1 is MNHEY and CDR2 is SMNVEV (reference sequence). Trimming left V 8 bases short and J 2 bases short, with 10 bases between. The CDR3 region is CASAARTGNTIYF. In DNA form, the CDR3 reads TGTGCCAGCGCCGCGAGGACTGGAAACACCATATATTTT.

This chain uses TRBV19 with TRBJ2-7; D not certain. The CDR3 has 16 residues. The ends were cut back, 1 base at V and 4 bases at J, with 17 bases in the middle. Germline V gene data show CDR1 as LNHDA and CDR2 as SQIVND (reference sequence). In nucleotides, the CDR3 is TGTGCCAGTAGTATAGGTGTCCGCGGCGGAACTTACGAGCAGTACTTC. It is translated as CASSIGVRGGTYEQYF.

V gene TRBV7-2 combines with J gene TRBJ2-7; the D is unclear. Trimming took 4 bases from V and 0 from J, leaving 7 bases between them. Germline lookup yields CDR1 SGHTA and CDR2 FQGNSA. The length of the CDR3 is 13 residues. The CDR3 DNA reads TGTGCCAGCAGCTACGAGAGCTCCTACGAGCAGTACTTC. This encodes CASSYESSYEQYF. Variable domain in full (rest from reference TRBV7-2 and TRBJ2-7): GAGVSQSPSNKVTEKGKDVELRCDPISGHTALYWYRQSLGQGLEFLIYFQGNSAPDKSGLPSDRFSAERTGGSVSTLTIQRTQQEDSAVYLCASSYESSYEQYFGPGTRLTVT.

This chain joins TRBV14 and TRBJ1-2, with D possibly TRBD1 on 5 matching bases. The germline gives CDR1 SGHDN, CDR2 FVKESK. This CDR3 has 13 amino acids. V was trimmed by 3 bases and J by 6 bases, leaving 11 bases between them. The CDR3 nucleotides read TGTGCCAGCAGCCAGGGACGGCTACATGGCTACACCTTC. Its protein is CASSQGRLHGYTF.

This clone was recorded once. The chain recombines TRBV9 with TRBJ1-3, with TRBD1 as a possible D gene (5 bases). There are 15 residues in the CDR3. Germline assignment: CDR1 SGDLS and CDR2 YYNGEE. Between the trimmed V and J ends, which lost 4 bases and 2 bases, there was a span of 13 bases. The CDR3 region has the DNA TGTGCCAGCAGCCCCTCGGGGGGAACTGGAAACACCATATATTTT. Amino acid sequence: CASSPSGGTGNTIYF.